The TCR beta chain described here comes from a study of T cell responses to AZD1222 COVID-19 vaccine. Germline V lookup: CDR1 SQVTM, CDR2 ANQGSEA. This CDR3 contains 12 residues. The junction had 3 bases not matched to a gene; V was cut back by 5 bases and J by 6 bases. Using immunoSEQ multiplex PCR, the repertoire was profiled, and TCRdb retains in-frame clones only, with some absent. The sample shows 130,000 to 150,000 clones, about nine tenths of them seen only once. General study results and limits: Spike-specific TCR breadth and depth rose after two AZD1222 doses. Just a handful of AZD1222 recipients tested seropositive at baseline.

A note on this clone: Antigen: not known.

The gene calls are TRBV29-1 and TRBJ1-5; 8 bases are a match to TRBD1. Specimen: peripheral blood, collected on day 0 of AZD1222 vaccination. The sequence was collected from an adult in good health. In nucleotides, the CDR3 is TGCAGCGTTCAAGGGACAGGTCAGCCCCAGCATTTT. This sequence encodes CSVQGTGQPQHF.